This TCR beta chain was sequenced during a study of T-cell memory formation after mild COVID-19 (dated by TCRdb to the early 2020s). Background on the whole study: TCR sequence clusters from the two donors were found to be largely donor specific. In a couple of donors, T-cell clones that expanded and contracted after mild COVID-19 were tracked by sequencing TCRalpha and TCRbeta repertoires over time. The cohort comprised two young, previously healthy adult volunteers, one female and one male.

Ficoll-Paque density gradient centrifugation was used to isolate PBMCs. The data were produced on an Illumina NovaSeq 6000. Using 5'RACE with constant-segment primers, TCRalpha and TCRbeta cDNA libraries were constructed, with sample barcodes and unique molecular identifiers added in the process. Trizol reagent was used to extract RNA from every sample. Libraries were amplified in two PCR steps, with a second sample barcode and Illumina TruSeq adapters added in the second step. Sequencing of the libraries was done on an Illumina NovaSeq, producing 2 x 150 bp paired-end reads. As for how the authors treated the data: Demultiplexing of reads and collapsing into UMI-guided consensus sequences were performed with migec v1.2.7. Using mixcr v2.1.11, UMI consensuses were aligned to TRA and TRB V and J templates and then assembled into clonotypes. Clonotypes were classified as expanded or contracted when called significant by both edgeR and NoisET, with noise models trained on biological replicates. edgeR calls used a false discovery rate-adjusted p below 0.01 and a log2 fold-change threshold of 1. As an exploratory analysis of dynamics, max-normalized trajectories of the 1000 most abundant clonotypes were examined by PCA with hierarchical clustering. Separately sequenced CD4+ and CD8+ repertoires were used to assign a CD4 or CD8 phenotype to each responding clone. The public reads were reprocessed in TCRdb via fastp at Q25 and MiXCR, keeping in-frame beta chains. Under each unique CDR3 protein, matching rows form one entry showing the most common genes and DNA. For this entry, the V and J calls and clone size follow TCRdb and not the study's own pipeline. The sample has 470,000 or so distinct CDR3 sequences on record, around a quarter of them singletons. Clones ranked in the top ten supply 9.5% to 15% of the sample.

Points the paper makes about the study in general: SARS-CoV-2 specificity of the second-wave clones peaking on day 37 was not confirmed. Only a couple of mild cases were covered by the study, and larger cohorts that include severe cases with pre-infection samples were considered necessary. Contracting CD4+ clones were found mainly in CM and EM memory subsets, while CD8+ clones were enriched in EMRA. Balanced CD4/CD8 phenotypes were observed for clones contracting from day 15 to 85, whereas a bias towards CD4+ was observed for a second wave of clones expanding from day 15 to 37. Some responding clones were found in pre-infection memory, which suggests that pre-existing cross-reactive memory T cells took part in the SARS-CoV-2 response.

This clonotype turned up a few times. What antigen it recognizes has not been identified. The input lacks base qualities; no much larger clone sits a single base away. The clonotype was recovered from an adult woman who had mild COVID-19 (a few samples of this study predate the infection). The sample titles of this study are shuffled in the database, so cell type and time point are left out; the donor was told from shared clones. Sequencing used PBMCs or a T cell subset sorted from them (not recorded which).

This receptor carries the CDR3 CSVESWGETQYF. The DNA sequence follows: TGCAGCGTTGAATCCTGGGGAGAGACCCAGTACTTC. The chain joins TRBV29-1 to TRBJ2-5; the D gene identity is not certain. CDR1 and CDR2, per the germline V gene, are SQVTM and ANQGSEA. Reading from cysteine to phenylalanine, the CDR3 counts 12 amino acids. The read is trimmed to its CDR3 DNA, 36 bases read in frame from base 1. Trimming at the junction amounts to 2 bases on V and 4 bases on J, and the germline ends lie 8 bases apart.